This T cell receptor beta chain was sequenced for a study of T cell responses to AZD1222 COVID-19 vaccine. Study findings and constraints: The donor cohort was predominantly white British with a female majority, and clonal diversity may have been underestimated. Baseline serostatus was positive in only six or seven AZD1222 recipients. There were repertoire samples only from the period after the peak T cell response.

This clone showed up just once. What it binds is not known. V was clipped by 0 bases and J by 2 bases, with 17 bases between them. Germline V gene lookup returns CDR1 MGHRA and CDR2 YSYEKL. CDR3 length equals 18 residues. Researchers grouped second doses given at about 4 or about 12 weeks into one pool. Here immunoSEQ multiplex PCR was the method, and the copy in TCRdb shows in-frame clones only, minus some. The table lists about 59,000 clones, roughly 87% of them singletons. The V and J genes are TRBV4-1 and TRBJ1-3; no firm D call. The material sequenced was peripheral blood, taken 28 days after the second AZD1222 dose. The TCR sequence derives from an adult who received the AZD1222 COVID-19 vaccine. The CDR3 spells CASSQETPVAGAGNTIYF. As DNA, the CDR3 is TGCGCCAGCAGCCAAGAAACCCCTGTCGCGGGCGCTGGAAACACCATATATTTT.